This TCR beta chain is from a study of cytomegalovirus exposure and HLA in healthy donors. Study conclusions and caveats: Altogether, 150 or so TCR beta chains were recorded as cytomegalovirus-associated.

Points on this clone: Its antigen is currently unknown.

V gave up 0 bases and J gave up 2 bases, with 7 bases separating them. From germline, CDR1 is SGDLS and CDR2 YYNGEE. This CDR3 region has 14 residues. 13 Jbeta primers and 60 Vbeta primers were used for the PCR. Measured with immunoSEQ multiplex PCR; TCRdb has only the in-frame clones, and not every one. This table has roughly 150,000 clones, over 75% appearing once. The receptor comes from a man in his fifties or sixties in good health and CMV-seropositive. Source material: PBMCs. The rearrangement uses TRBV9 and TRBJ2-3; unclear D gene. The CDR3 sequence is CASSVVANTDTQYF. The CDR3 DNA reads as TGTGCCAGCAGCGTAGTTGCGAACACAGATACGCAGTATTTT.